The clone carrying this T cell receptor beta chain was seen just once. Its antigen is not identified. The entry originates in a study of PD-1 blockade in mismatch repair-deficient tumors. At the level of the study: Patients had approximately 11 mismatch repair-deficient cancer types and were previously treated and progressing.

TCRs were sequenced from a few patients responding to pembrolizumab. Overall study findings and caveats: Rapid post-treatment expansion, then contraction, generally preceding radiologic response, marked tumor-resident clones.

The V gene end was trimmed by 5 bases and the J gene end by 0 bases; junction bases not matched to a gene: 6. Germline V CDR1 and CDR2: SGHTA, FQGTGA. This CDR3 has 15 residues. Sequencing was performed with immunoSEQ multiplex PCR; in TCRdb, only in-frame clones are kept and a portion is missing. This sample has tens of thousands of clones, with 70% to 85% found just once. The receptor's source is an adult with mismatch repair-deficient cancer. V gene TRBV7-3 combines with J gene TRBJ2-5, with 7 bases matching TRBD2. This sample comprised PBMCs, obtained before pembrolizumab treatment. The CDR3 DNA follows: TGTGCCAGCAGCCTTACCGGGACTAACCAAGAGACCCAGTACTTC. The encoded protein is CASSLTGTNQETQYF. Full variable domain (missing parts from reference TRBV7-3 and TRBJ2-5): GAGVSQTPSNKVTEKGKYVELRCDPISGHTALYWYRQSLGQGPEFLIYFQGTGAADDSGLPNDRFFAVRPEGSVSTLKIQRTERGDSAVYLCASSLTGTNQETQYFGPGTRLLVL.